These 21 T cell receptor beta chains were all obtained from the same sample, sequenced in a study of blood T cell repertoires in COVID-19. Method: immunoSEQ multiplex PCR; TCRdb's copy keeps in-frame clones and lacks some. The sample holds over 150,000 clones, more than 60% seen once. The sequencing input was peripheral blood. The receptor set was obtained from a man aged 55 to 70 with acute or convalescent COVID-19.

The rearrangement links TRBV27 to TRBJ1-5; D is perhaps TRBD1 (5 bases). Per germline, CDR1 MNHEY and CDR2 SMNVEV (reference sequence). Trimming removed 0 bases from V and 1 base from J, with 10 bases in between. This CDR3 comprises 16 residues. The chain's CDR3 is CASSLSGPGSNQPQHF. DNA for the CDR3: TGTGCCAGCAGTTTATCGGGGCCTGGCAGCAATCAGCCCCAGCATTTT.

Comment on this clone: At one end, the junction sequence differs from germline, possibly due to a read error. The chain links TRBV5-1 to TRBJ2-1; D not resolved. Germline values: CDR1 SGHRS, CDR2 YFSETQ. This CDR3 is built from 13 residues. This CDR3 is CASSHDSFNEQFF. CDR3 nucleotides: TGCGCCAGCAGCCATGACTCCTTCAATGAGCAGTTCTTC.

There are many counts of this clone. The V and J genes are TRBV7-3 and TRBJ1-2; D is unclear. Looked up from germline, CDR1 is SGHTA and CDR2 is FQGTGA. This CDR3 contains 16 residues. The V gene lost 5 bases and the J gene lost 0 bases, with 16 bases spanning the gap. The CDR3 loop reads CASSPRRVSANYGYTF. The CDR3 DNA follows: TGTGCCAGCAGCCCGAGGAGGGTCTCAGCTAACTATGGCTACACCTTC.

The rearrangement joins TRBV9 to TRBJ2-1; maybe TRBD2 (5 bases). The germline V and J ends were trimmed by 5 bases and 4 bases, with 16 bases remaining between them. This CDR3 spans 15 amino acids. In germline, CDR1 is SGDLS, CDR2 YYNGEE. CDR3 DNA: TGTGCCAGCAGGGATACGGGGTCTATTTACAATGAGCAGTTCTTC. This encodes CASRDTGSIYNEQFF.

The chain recombines TRBV5-6 with TRBJ2-1; TRBD1 aligns across 7 bases. This CDR3 spans 15 amino acids. V trimming: 3 bases; J trimming: 2 bases; junction bases outside the gene matches: 5. From germline, CDR1 is SGHDT and CDR2 YYEEEE. CDR3 loop: CASSYGTATYNEQFF. Here the CDR3 DNA reads TGTGCCAGCAGCTATGGGACAGCCACCTACAATGAGCAGTTCTTC.

J is TRBJ2-2 and V is TRBV5-5; unclear D gene. This CDR3 contains 13 residues. Germline lookup yields CDR1 SGHKS and CDR2 YYEKEE (reference sequence). V was clipped by 10 bases and J by 1 base, with 11 bases between them. DNA for the CDR3: TGTGCCTCAAAGACACAGAACACCGGGGAGCTGTTTTTT. It codes for CASKTQNTGELFF. The whole variable domain, filled in from reference TRBV5-5 and TRBJ2-2, reads DAGVTQSPTHLIKTRGQQVTLRCSPISGHKSVSWYQQVLGQGPQFIFQYYEKEERGRGNFPDRFSARQFPNYSSELNVNALLLGDSALYLCASKTQNTGELFFGEGSRLTVL.

This clone was found a few times. The gene calls are TRBV7-2 and TRBJ1-2; TRBD1 might be the D (5 bases). This CDR3 region has 13 residues. The germline V gene encodes CDR1 SGHTA and CDR2 FQGNSA. The ends were cut back, 0 bases at V and 7 bases at J, with 9 bases in the middle. As DNA, the CDR3 is TGTGCCAGCAGCTTAGCGGGGCAGGCTGGCTACACCTTC. Amino acid sequence: CASSLAGQAGYTF.

V gene TRBV7-8 combines with J gene TRBJ1-4; a possible D gene is TRBD1 (5 bases). The germline CDR1 and CDR2 sequences are SGHVS and FQNEAQ. V lost 1 base to trimming and J lost 7 bases, with 10 bases between them. This CDR3 has 14 amino acids. DNA of the CDR3: TGTGCCAGCAGCTTAGAGGGGTTGGGTGAAAAACTGTTTTTT. This gives the protein CASSLEGLGEKLFF.

The V gene is TRBV6-5, the J gene TRBJ2-1; 8 nucleotides match TRBD2. J lost 2 bases, V lost 2 bases, and 5 bases had no gene match. Germline CDR1 and CDR2: MNHEY and SVGAGI. The CDR3 loop spans 16 amino acids. The CDR3 region is CASSYGAGGPYNEQFF. Here the CDR3 DNA reads TGTGCCAGCAGTTACGGGGCGGGGGGTCCCTACAATGAGCAGTTCTTC.

On this clone itself: Additional DNA sequences in this sample encode the identical CDR3. The chain has TRBV7-3 and TRBJ2-5, with 10 bases aligning to TRBD1. Germline V gene data show CDR1 as SGHTA and CDR2 as FQGTGA. V lost 5 bases, J lost 4 bases, and 7 bases stayed unmatched. The CDR3 consists of 15 residues. As DNA, the CDR3 is TGTGCCAGCAGCCCGGGACAGGGGCGGGGAGAGACCCAGTACTTC. Amino acid sequence: CASSPGQGRGETQYF.

This clone was seen a single time. The chain uses TRBV3-1 (or the pseudogene TRBV3-2) and TRBJ2-7, with TRBD1 identical over 8 bases. The CDR3 spans 15 residues. Per the germline V gene, CDR1 is LGHDT and CDR2 is YNNKEL (reference sequence). J was trimmed by 5 bases and V by 3 bases; bases with no gene match: 9. CDR3 nucleotide sequence: TGTGCCAGCAGCCACGGAGGGACAGGCGGCCACGAGCAGTACTTC. Translating it yields CASSHGGTGGHEQYF.

The chain is built from TRBV5-1 and TRBJ1-2; D may be TRBD1 (5 bases). The germline V gene has CDR1 SGHRS and CDR2 YFSETQ. Deletions cut 3 bases from V and 4 bases from J, with 10 bases between. CDR3 length: 13 residues. The CDR3 loop is CASSSTGLYGYTF. For the CDR3, the DNA is TGCGCCAGCAGCTCGACGGGACTCTATGGCTACACCTTC.

This rearrangement joins TRBV3-1 (or the pseudogene TRBV3-2) to TRBJ1-2; 8 positions agree with TRBD1. This CDR3 has 16 amino acids. Germline V gene lookup returns CDR1 LGHDT and CDR2 YNNKEL (reference sequence). V shed 0 bases, J shed 3 bases, and the junction held 6 bases outside the gene matches. The CDR3: CASSQEGQGVYYGYTF. The CDR3 DNA reads TGTGCCAGCAGCCAAGAAGGACAGGGTGTGTACTATGGCTACACCTTC.

The chain employs TRBV7-3 and TRBJ2-1, with 9 bases fitting TRBD1. Germline V gene data show CDR1 as SGHTA and CDR2 as FQGTGA. Trimming took 0 bases from V and 9 from J; bases not matched to a gene: 6. The CDR3 has 15 residues. The CDR3 spells CASSLTGQGNSEQFF. The CDR3 region has the DNA TGTGCCAGCAGCTTAACGGGACAGGGAAACAGTGAGCAGTTCTTC.

The gene calls are TRBV24-1 and TRBJ2-3, with 11 positions matching TRBD2. The CDR3 sequence is 15 residues long. Germline CDR1 is KGHDR and CDR2 is SFDVKD. V dropped 5 bases and J dropped 5; count of bases not matched to a gene: 5. CDR3: CATSGRGLAEDTQYF. In DNA, the CDR3 is TGTGCCACCAGTGGGAGGGGACTAGCGGAAGATACGCAGTATTTT.

The chain carries TRBV12-3 or TRBV12-4 and TRBJ1-2; D uncertain. The CDR3 loop spans 12 amino acids. V gave up 3 bases and J gave up 5 bases, with 7 bases separating them. The CDR3 spells CASSLGAYGYTF. In DNA, the CDR3 is TGTGCCAGCAGTTTGGGAGCTTATGGCTACACCTTC.

V gene TRBV6-1 combines with J gene TRBJ1-2; the match to TRBD1 covers 9 bases. This CDR3 has 16 residues. Germline V lookup: CDR1 MNHNS, CDR2 SASEGT. Trimming at V came to 4 bases and at J to 8 bases, leaving 14 bases not matched to a gene. Written as DNA, the CDR3 is TGTGCCAGCAGTGCCTCCACCGGACAGGGGACGGGGGGCTACACCTTC. Translated, it gives CASSASTGQGTGGYTF.

The DNA for the CDR3 is TGTGCCAGCAGCCCTGCGCCGGGACAGGGTATTGAGCAGTTCTTC. Amino acid sequence: CASSPAPGQGIEQFF. V usage is TRBV7-8 and J usage is TRBJ2-1, with 9 positions matching TRBD1. Germline-derived CDR1 and CDR2 are SGHVS and FQNEAQ. The CDR3 is 15 amino acids. V trimming: 5 bases; J trimming: 9 bases; junction bases outside the gene matches: 11.

The J gene is TRBJ2-7, the V gene TRBV18; TRBD1 aligns across 7 bases. There are 13 residues in the CDR3. J lost 6 bases, V lost 2 bases, and 4 bases had no gene match. Per the germline V gene, CDR1 is KGHSH and CDR2 is LQKENI. DNA for the CDR3: TGTGCCAGCTCACCATCTACAGGGGTCGAGCAGTACTTC. Residues: CASSPSTGVEQYF.

This chain connects TRBV29-1 to TRBJ2-7; 7 bases line up with TRBD1. Germline trimming cut 7 bases from V and 5 bases from J; bases unmatched to any gene: 8. From germline, CDR1 is SQVTM and CDR2 ANQGSEA. The CDR3 runs to 12 residues. CDR3 DNA sequence: TGCAGCGGCGCAACAGGGGCCGACGAGCAGTACTTC. Translating it yields CSGATGADEQYF.

The chain is built from TRBV6-5 and TRBJ2-5; no definite D call. This CDR3 region has 12 residues. Germline V CDR1 and CDR2: MNHEY, SVGAGI. V dropped 6 bases and J dropped 0 bases, with 5 bases sitting between them. The CDR3 region is CASRGYQETQYF. The CDR3 DNA reads TGTGCCAGCAGGGGCTACCAAGAGACCCAGTACTTC.